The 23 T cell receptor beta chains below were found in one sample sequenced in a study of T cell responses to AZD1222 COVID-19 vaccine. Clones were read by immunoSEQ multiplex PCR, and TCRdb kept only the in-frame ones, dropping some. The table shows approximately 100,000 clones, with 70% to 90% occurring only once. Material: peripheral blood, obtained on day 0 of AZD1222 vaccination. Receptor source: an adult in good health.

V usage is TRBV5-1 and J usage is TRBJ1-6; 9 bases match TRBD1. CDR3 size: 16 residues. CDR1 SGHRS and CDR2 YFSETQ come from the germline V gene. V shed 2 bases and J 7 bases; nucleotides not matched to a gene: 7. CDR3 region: CASSLLTGGVNSPLHF. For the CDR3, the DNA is TGCGCCAGCAGCTTACTGACAGGGGGTGTCAATTCACCCCTCCACTTT. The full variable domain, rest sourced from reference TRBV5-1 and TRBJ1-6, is KAGVTQTPRYLIKTRGQQVTLSCSPISGHRSVSWYQQTPGQGLQFLFEYFSETQRNKGNFPGRFSGRQFSNSRSEMNVSTLELGDSALYLCASSLLTGGVNSPLHFGNGTRLTVT.

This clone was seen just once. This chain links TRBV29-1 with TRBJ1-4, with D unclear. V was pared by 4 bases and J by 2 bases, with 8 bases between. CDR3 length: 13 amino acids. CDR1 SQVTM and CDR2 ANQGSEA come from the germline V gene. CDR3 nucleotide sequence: TGCAGCGTTGTTGACCGGACTAATGAAAAACTGTTTTTT. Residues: CSVVDRTNEKLFF.

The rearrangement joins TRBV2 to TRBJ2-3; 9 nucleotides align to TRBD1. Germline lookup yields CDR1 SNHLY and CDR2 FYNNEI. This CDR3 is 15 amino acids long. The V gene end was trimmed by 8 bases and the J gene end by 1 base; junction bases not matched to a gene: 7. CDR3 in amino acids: CASRGQGRGTDTQYF. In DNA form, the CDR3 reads TGTGCCAGCCGGGGACAGGGCAGGGGCACAGATACGCAGTATTTT.

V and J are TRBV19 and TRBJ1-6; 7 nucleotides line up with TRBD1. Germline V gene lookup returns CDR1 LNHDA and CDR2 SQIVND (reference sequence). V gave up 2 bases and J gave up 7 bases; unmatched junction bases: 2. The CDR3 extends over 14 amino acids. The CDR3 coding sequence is TGTGCCAGTAGTATACAGACAGGGAATTCACCCCTCCACTTT. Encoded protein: CASSIQTGNSPLHF.

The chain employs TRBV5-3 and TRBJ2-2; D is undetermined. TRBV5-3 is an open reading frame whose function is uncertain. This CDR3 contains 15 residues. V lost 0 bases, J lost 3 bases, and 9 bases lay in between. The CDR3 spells CARSLEGPYTGELFF. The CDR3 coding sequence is TGTGCCAGAAGCTTGGAGGGCCCTTACACCGGGGAGCTGTTTTTT.

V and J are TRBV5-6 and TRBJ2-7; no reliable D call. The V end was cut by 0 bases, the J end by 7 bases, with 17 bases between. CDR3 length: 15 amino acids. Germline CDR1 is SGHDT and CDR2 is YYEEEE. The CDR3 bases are TGTGCCAGCAGCTTGGCGGGCGGAACACTGGGGGAGCAGTACTTC. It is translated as CASSLAGGTLGEQYF. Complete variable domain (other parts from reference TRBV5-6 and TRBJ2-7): DAGVTQSPTHLIKTRGQQVTLRCSPKSGHDTVSWYQQALGQGPQFIFQYYEEEERQRGNFPDRFSGHQFPNYSSELNVNALLLGDSALYLCASSLAGGTLGEQYFGPGTRLTVT.

This CDR3 is CASSLSSGNGYTF. The DNA of the CDR3 is TGTGCCAGCAGTTTATCCTCAGGGAACGGCTACACCTTC. The rearrangement uses TRBV27 and TRBJ1-2; D may be TRBD1 (5 bases). The CDR3 has 13 residues. The germline V gene encodes CDR1 MNHEY and CDR2 SMNVEV (reference sequence). The ends were cut back, 0 bases at V and 8 bases at J, with 10 bases in the middle.

The DNA for the CDR3 is TGCGCCAGCAGCCGAAGAGCCAGAACAAGGAGTGAAAAACTGTTTTTT. Translation gives CASSRRARTRSEKLFF. The chain has TRBV4-3 and TRBJ1-4; no clear D. V was trimmed by 4 bases and J by 7 bases, leaving 19 bases between them. The CDR3 sequence is 16 residues long. Per the germline V gene, CDR1 is LGHNA and CDR2 is YSLEER.

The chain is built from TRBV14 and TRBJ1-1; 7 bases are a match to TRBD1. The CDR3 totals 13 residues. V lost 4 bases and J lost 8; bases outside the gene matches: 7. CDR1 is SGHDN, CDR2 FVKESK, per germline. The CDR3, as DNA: TGTGCCAGCAGCCCGACAGGGTACGGAGAAGCTTTCTTT. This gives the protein CASSPTGYGEAFF. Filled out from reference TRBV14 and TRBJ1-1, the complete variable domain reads EAGVTQFPSHSVIEKGQTVTLRCDPISGHDNLYWYRRVMGKEIKFLLHFVKESKQDESGMPNNRFLAERTGGTYSTLKVQPAELEDSGVYFCASSPTGYGEAFFGQGTRLTVV.

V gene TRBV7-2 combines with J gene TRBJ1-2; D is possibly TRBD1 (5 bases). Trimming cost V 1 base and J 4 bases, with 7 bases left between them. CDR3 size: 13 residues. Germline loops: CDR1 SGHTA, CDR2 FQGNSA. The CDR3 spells CASSLGQGYGYTF. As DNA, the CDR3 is TGTGCCAGCAGCTTAGGGCAGGGCTATGGCTACACCTTC.

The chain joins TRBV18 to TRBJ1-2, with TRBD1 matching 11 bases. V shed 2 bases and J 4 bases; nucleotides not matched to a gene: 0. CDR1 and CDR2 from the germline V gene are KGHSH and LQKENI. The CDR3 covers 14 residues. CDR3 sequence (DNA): TGTGCCAGCTCACCAGGACAGGGGGCCTATGGCTACACCTTC. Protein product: CASSPGQGAYGYTF.

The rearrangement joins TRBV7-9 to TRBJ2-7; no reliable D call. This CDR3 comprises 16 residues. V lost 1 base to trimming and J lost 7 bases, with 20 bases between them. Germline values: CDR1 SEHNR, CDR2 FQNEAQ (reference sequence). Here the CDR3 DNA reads TGTGCCAGCAGCTTAGAGCCTCTTCCGGGCTCTAAGGAGCAGTACTTC. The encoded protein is CASSLEPLPGSKEQYF.

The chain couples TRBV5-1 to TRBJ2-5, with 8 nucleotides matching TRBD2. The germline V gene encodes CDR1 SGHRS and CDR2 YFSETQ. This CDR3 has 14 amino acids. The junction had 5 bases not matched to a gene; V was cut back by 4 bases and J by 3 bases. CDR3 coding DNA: TGCGCCAGCAGCCCAGAACTAGCGGAAGAGACCCAGTACTTC. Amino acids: CASSPELAEETQYF.

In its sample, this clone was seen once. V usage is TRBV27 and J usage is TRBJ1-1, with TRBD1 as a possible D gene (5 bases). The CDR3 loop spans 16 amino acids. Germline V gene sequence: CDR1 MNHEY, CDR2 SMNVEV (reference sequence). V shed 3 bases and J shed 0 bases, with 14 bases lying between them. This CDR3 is CASSFDRRFLNTEAFF. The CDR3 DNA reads TGTGCCAGCAGTTTTGACAGAAGGTTTCTGAACACTGAAGCTTTCTTT.

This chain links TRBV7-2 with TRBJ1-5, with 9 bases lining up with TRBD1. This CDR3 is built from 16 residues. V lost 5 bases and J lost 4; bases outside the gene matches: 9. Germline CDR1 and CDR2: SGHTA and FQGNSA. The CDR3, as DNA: TGTGCCAGCAGCCGTAATGCCGGGACAGGGAATCAGCCCCAGCATTTT. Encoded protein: CASSRNAGTGNQPQHF. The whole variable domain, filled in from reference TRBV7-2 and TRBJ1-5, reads GAGVSQSPSNKVTEKGKDVELRCDPISGHTALYWYRQSLGQGLEFLIYFQGNSAPDKSGLPSDRFSAERTGGSVSTLTIQRTQQEDSAVYLCASSRNAGTGNQPQHFGDGTRLSIL.

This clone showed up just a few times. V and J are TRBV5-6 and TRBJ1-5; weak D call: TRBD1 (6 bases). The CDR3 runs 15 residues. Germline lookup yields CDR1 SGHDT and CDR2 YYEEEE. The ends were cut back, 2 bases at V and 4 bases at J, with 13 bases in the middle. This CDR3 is CASSFQDRINQPQHF. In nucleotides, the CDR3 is TGTGCCAGCAGCTTTCAGGACAGAATAAATCAGCCCCAGCATTTT.

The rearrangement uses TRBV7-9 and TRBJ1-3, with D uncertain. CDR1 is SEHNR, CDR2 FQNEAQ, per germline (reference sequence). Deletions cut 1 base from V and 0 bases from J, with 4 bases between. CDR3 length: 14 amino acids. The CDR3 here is CASSLGDSGNTIYF. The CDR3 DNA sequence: TGTGCCAGCAGCTTAGGGGACTCTGGAAACACCATATATTTT.

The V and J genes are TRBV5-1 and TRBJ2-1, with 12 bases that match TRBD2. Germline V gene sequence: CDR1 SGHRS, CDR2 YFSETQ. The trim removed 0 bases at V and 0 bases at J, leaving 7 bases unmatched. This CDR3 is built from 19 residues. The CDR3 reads CASSLVPSGGVSSYNEQFF. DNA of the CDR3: TGCGCCAGCAGCTTGGTCCCTAGCGGGGGGGTTAGCTCCTACAATGAGCAGTTCTTC. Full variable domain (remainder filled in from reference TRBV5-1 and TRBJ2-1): KAGVTQTPRYLIKTRGQQVTLSCSPISGHRSVSWYQQTPGQGLQFLFEYFSETQRNKGNFPGRFSGRQFSNSRSEMNVSTLELGDSALYLCASSLVPSGGVSSYNEQFFGPGTRLTVL.

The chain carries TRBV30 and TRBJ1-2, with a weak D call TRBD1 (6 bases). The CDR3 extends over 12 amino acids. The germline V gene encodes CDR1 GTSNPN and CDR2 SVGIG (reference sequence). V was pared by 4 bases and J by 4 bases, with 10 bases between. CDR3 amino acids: CAWTGVSYGYTF. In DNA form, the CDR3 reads TGTGCCTGGACAGGGGTGAGCTATGGCTACACCTTC.

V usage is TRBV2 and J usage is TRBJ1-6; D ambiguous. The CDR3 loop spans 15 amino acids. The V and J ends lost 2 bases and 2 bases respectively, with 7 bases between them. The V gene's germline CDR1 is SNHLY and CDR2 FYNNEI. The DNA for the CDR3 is TGTGCCAGCAGTGAAACAGACCCCTATAATTCACCCCTCCACTTT. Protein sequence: CASSETDPYNSPLHF.

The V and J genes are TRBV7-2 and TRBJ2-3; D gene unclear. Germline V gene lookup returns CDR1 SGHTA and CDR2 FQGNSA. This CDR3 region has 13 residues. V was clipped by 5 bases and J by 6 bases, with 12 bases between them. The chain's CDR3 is CASSPSPGDTQYF. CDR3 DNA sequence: TGTGCCAGCAGCCCATCCCCGGGTGATACGCAGTATTTT.

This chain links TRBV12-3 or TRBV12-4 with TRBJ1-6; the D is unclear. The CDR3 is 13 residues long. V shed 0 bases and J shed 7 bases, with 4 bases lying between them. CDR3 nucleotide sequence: TGTGCCAGCAGTTTAGCACAGAATTCACCCCTCCACTTT. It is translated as CASSLAQNSPLHF.

CDR3 DNA: TGCGCCAGCAGCCCCTACGGGGACGCGGTAGCCGATGGCTACACCTTC. It is translated as CASSPYGDAVADGYTF. The chain is built from TRBV5-1 and TRBJ1-2; TRBD1 is a possible D gene (5 bases). The CDR3 is 16 residues long. Per the germline V gene, CDR1 is SGHRS and CDR2 is YFSETQ. V lost 4 bases and J lost 6, with 22 bases in between.